Below are 17 T cell receptor beta chains sequenced from a single sample in a study of shared clonotypes between healthy human individuals. Assay used: immunoSEQ multiplex PCR; TCRdb lists only in-frame clones, some missing. This sample has 1.4 million or so clones, with approximately 98.5% found just once. The sample taken for sequencing was naive CD4+ T cells sorted from blood. Noted subset: CD45RA+ positively selected. These receptor sequences come from a man younger than 40 in good health.

The chain links TRBV6-5 to TRBJ2-7; 7 positions match TRBD1. The CDR3 loop spans 14 amino acids. Germline CDR1 reads MNHEY; CDR2 reads SVGAGI. V shed 6 bases, J shed 5 bases, and the junction held 10 bases outside the gene matches. The CDR3 DNA reads TGTGCCAGCAGAACTACAGGGGTCCGTCACGAGCAGTACTTC. Its protein is CASRTTGVRHEQYF.

V gene TRBV9 combines with J gene TRBJ2-3; no clear D gene. CDR1 SGDLS and CDR2 YYNGEE come from the germline V gene. V lost 0 bases and J lost 0, with 20 bases in between. This CDR3 is 19 amino acids long. The CDR3 DNA follows: TGTGCCAGCAGCGTAGCGTACGGGTTAAGAGGCTCTAGCACAGATACGCAGTATTTT. It translates to CASSVAYGLRGSSTDTQYF.

This chain joins TRBV28 and TRBJ2-1; no reliable D call. CDR1 is MDHEN and CDR2 is SYDVKM in the germline V gene. Between the trimmed V and J ends, which lost 7 bases and 7 bases, there was a span of 8 bases. The CDR3 is 11 amino acids. The CDR3 is CASITLNEQFF. The CDR3 DNA follows: TGTGCCAGCATCACCCTAAATGAGCAGTTCTTC.

The chain employs TRBV5-5 and TRBJ1-1; no firm D call. Deletions cut 6 bases from V and 0 bases from J, with 9 bases between. Germline V lookup: CDR1 SGHKS, CDR2 YYEKEE (reference sequence). This CDR3 is built from 13 residues. For the CDR3, the DNA is TGTGCCAGCATAGGGCCTATGAACACTGAAGCTTTCTTT. This gives the protein CASIGPMNTEAFF.

The chain links TRBV9 to TRBJ2-3, with 9 positions matching TRBD1. The CDR3 runs to 14 residues. CDR1 and CDR2 (germline): SGDLS, YYNGEE. V was clipped by 4 bases and J by 9 bases; unmatched bases: 9. The CDR3 region is CASSIQQGAHTQYF. The CDR3 coding sequence is TGTGCCAGCAGCATACAACAGGGGGCGCACACGCAGTATTTT.

The chain employs TRBV6-1 and TRBJ1-4; no definite D call. The CDR3 is 14 residues long. Germline V gene sequence: CDR1 MNHNS, CDR2 SASEGT. V lost 6 bases and J lost 4, with 12 bases in between. The CDR3 here is CASSPGPSNEKLFF. The CDR3, as DNA: TGTGCCAGCAGCCCTGGACCGAGTAATGAAAAACTGTTTTTT.

The chain combines TRBV28 with TRBJ1-5; TRBD1 matches 8 bases. In germline, CDR1 is MDHEN, CDR2 SYDVKM. This CDR3 spans 16 amino acids. The V gene end was trimmed by 5 bases and the J gene end by 4 bases; junction bases not matched to a gene: 10. CDR3 residues: CASSIYPGQGNQPQHF. In DNA, the CDR3 is TGTGCCAGCAGTATCTACCCTGGACAGGGTAATCAGCCCCAGCATTTT. The complete variable domain, with remaining parts taken from reference TRBV28 and TRBJ1-5, reads DVKVTQSSRYLVKRTGEKVFLECVQDMDHENMFWYRQDPGLGLRLIYFSYDVKMKEKGDIPEGYSVSREKKERFSLILESASTNQTSMYLCASSIYPGQGNQPQHFGDGTRLSIL.

This clone came up once. The chain employs TRBV5-1 and TRBJ1-1; D possibly corresponds to TRBD1 (6 bases). CDR3 length equals 16 residues. Germline V CDR1 and CDR2: SGHRS, YFSETQ. V was trimmed by 6 bases and J by 0 bases, leaving 18 bases between them. The DNA of the CDR3 is TGCGCCAGCACCAAGGGGGGGCCAACCATGAACACTGAAGCTTTCTTT. Translated: CASTKGGPTMNTEAFF.

The chain recombines TRBV25-1 with TRBJ2-5; unclear D gene. V lost 3 bases, J lost 2 bases, and 13 bases lay in between. This CDR3 has 15 amino acids. The germline V gene encodes CDR1 MGHDK and CDR2 SYGVNS. This CDR3 is CASSEPVRPQETQYF. The CDR3 DNA follows: TGTGCCAGCAGTGAGCCAGTGCGGCCGCAAGAGACCCAGTACTTC.

The J gene is TRBJ2-7, the V gene TRBV4-3; either TRBD1 or TRBD2 may fit D (5 bases each). Trimming pared 1 base from V and 3 bases from J, leaving 16 bases between. Germline V gene data show CDR1 as LGHNA and CDR2 as YSLEER. CDR3 length: 16 residues. CDR3 coding DNA: TGCGCCAGCAGCCAAGGTGGACCGGGACCAATCTACGAGCAGTACTTC. This encodes CASSQGGPGPIYEQYF.

The J gene is TRBJ1-4, the V gene TRBV6-1; D gene ambiguous. The CDR3 length is 14 residues. The germline V and J ends were trimmed by 6 bases and 2 bases, with 10 bases remaining between them. CDR1 and CDR2 (germline): MNHNS, SASEGT. The CDR3 loop reads CASSVRRTNEKLFF. The CDR3 DNA is TGTGCCAGCAGCGTTCGACGGACTAATGAAAAACTGTTTTTT.

This clone was seen ten or more times. Different DNA sequences within this sample yield the same CDR3. The V and J genes are TRBV5-1 and TRBJ2-5; D gene unclear. Trimming removed 0 bases from V and 0 bases from J, with 0 bases in between. The CDR3 covers 12 residues. Germline V lookup: CDR1 SGHRS, CDR2 YFSETQ. CDR3 loop: CASSLDQETQYF. As DNA, the CDR3 is TGCGCCAGCAGCTTGGACCAAGAGACCCAGTACTTC. The complete variable domain, with remaining parts taken from reference TRBV5-1 and TRBJ2-5, reads KAGVTQTPRYLIKTRGQQVTLSCSPISGHRSVSWYQQTPGQGLQFLFEYFSETQRNKGNFPGRFSGRQFSNSRSEMNVSTLELGDSALYLCASSLDQETQYFGPGTRLLVL.

In nucleotides, the CDR3 is TGTGCCAGCAGGCGGACAGCGCCCAGCTCCTACGAGCAGTACTTC. Its translation: CASRRTAPSSYEQYF. The chain joins TRBV7-8 to TRBJ2-7; D is possibly TRBD1 (6 bases). The CDR3 sequence is 15 residues long. The germline V gene has CDR1 SGHVS and CDR2 FQNEAQ. Trimming shortened V by 6 bases and J by 0 bases, and 15 bases separated the two germline ends. Complete variable domain (other parts from reference TRBV7-8 and TRBJ2-7): GAGVSQSPRYKVAKRGQDVALRCDPISGHVSLFWYQQALGQGPEFLTYFQNEAQLDKSGLPSDRFFAERPEGSVSTLKIQRTQQEDSAVYLCASRRTAPSSYEQYFGPGTRLTVT.

This chain uses TRBV5-6 with TRBJ2-3; D remains unclear. Trimming took off 0 bases at V and 0 bases at J, with 5 bases between the two ends. Germline CDR1 SGHDT, CDR2 YYEEEE. This CDR3 has 14 residues. CDR3 protein: CASSLDVSTDTQYF. The CDR3 nucleotides read TGTGCCAGCAGCTTGGACGTCAGCACAGATACGCAGTATTTT.

This rearrangement joins TRBV11-3 to TRBJ2-2, with 9 bases matching TRBD2. Germline-derived CDR1 and CDR2 are SGHNT and YENEEA. J lost 1 base, V lost 1 base, and 1 base had no gene match. CDR3 length equals 16 residues. The CDR3: CASSLGLAENTGELFF. CDR3 bases: TGTGCCAGCAGCTTAGGACTAGCGGAGAACACCGGGGAGCTGTTTTTT.

The chain couples TRBV6-6 to TRBJ1-5; TRBD1 agrees at 9 bases. This CDR3 spans 15 amino acids. Germline-derived CDR1 and CDR2 are MNHNY and SVGAGI (reference sequence). Germline trimming cut 2 bases from V and 3 bases from J; bases unmatched to any gene: 2. The CDR3 region is CASSYGTGPNQPQHF. The DNA for the CDR3 is TGTGCCAGCAGTTACGGGACAGGGCCCAATCAGCCCCAGCATTTT.

The chain joins TRBV6-6 to TRBJ2-7; D is possibly TRBD1 or TRBD2 (5 bases each). Germline V gene lookup returns CDR1 MNHNY and CDR2 SVGAGI (reference sequence). The CDR3 sequence is 15 residues long. With 6 bases removed from V and 7 bases from J, the gap between germline ends came to 22 bases. The CDR3 DNA is TGTGCCAGCAGGATCGGGACGAATGAGTACTTTGAGCAGTACTTC. Translation: CASRIGTNEYFEQYF.